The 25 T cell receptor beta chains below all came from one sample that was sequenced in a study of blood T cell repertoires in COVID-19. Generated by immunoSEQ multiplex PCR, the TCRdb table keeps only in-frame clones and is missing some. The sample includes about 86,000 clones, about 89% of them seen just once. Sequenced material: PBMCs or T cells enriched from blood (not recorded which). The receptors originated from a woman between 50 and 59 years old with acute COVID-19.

The CDR3 spells CASSILVAVDNEQFF. In nucleotides, the CDR3 is TGTGCCAGCAGTATACTAGTGGCGGTGGACAATGAGCAGTTCTTC. J is TRBJ2-1 and V is TRBV6-4; D possibly corresponds to TRBD2 (5 bases). V was pared by 5 bases and J by 5 bases, with 16 bases between. Germline V gene lookup returns CDR1 MRHNA and CDR2 SNTAGT. The CDR3 is 15 residues long.

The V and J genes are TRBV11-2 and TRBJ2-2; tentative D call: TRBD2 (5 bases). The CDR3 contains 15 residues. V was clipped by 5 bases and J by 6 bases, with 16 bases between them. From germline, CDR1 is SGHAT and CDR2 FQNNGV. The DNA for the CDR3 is TGTGCCAGCAGCCGACCGGGGTCGGAAGCCGGGGAGCTGTTTTTT. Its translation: CASSRPGSEAGELFF.

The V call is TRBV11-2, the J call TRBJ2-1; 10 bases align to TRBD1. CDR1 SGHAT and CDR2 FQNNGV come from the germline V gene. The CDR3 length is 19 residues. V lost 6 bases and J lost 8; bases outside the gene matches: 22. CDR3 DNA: TGTGCCAGCAGGTTAAATTCCTTGACAGGGGGCCCTCGGGGGGATGAGCAGTTCTTC. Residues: CASRLNSLTGGPRGDEQFF.

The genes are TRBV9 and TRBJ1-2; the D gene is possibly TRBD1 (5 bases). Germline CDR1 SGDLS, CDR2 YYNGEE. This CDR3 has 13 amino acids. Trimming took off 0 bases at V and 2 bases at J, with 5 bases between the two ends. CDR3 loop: CASSVDRNYGYTF. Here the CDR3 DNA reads TGTGCCAGCAGCGTAGACAGGAACTATGGCTACACCTTC.

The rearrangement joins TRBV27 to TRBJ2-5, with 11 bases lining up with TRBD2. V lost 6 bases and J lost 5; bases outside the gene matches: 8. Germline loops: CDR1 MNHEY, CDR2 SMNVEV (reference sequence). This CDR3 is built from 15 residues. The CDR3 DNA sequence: TGTGCCAGCAGAGCCGGGACTAGCGGTTGGGAGACCCAGTACTTC. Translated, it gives CASRAGTSGWETQYF.

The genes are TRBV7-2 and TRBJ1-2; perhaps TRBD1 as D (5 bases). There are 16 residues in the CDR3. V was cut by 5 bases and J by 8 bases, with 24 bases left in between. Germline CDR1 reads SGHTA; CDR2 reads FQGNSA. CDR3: CASSRSGGGTEGGYTF. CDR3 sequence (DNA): TGTGCCAGCAGCCGCTCAGGCGGCGGAACGGAGGGGGGCTACACCTTC. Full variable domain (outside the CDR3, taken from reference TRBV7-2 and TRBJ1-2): GAGVSQSPSNKVTEKGKDVELRCDPISGHTALYWYRQSLGQGLEFLIYFQGNSAPDKSGLPSDRFSAERTGGSVSTLTIQRTQQEDSAVYLCASSRSGGGTEGGYTFGSGTRLTVV.

CDR3 DNA: TGTGCCAGCAGCCCAGCGGGAGCAAGGGGCAATGAGCAGTTCTTC. It is translated as CASSPAGARGNEQFF. V gene TRBV7-9 combines with J gene TRBJ2-1; 8 positions match TRBD2. The CDR3 length is 15 residues. The junction had 9 bases not matched to a gene; V was cut back by 5 bases and J by 6 bases. Per the germline V gene, CDR1 is SEHNR and CDR2 is FQNEAQ (reference sequence).

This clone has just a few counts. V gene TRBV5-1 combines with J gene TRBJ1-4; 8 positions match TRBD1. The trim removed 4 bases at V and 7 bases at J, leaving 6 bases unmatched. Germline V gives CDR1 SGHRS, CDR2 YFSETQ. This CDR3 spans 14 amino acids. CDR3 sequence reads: CASSNGQGGEKLFF. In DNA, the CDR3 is TGCGCCAGCAGCAACGGACAGGGAGGTGAAAAACTGTTTTTT.

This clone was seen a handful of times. CDR3 coding DNA: TGTGCCATCAGAGGGACTAGCGCCTACGAGCAGTACTTC. As protein: CAIRGTSAYEQYF. This rearrangement joins TRBV10-3 to TRBJ2-7, with 10 bases identical to TRBD2. The CDR3 extends over 13 amino acids. Germline trimming cut 6 bases from V and 2 bases from J; bases unmatched to any gene: 1. Germline V gives CDR1 ENHRY, CDR2 SYGVKD.

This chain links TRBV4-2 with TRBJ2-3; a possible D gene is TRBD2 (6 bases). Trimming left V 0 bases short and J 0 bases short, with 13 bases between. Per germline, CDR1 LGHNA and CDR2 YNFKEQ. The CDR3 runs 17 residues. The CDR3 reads CASSQDYGGGSTDTQYF. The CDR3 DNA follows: TGTGCCAGCAGCCAAGATTATGGCGGAGGGAGCACAGATACGCAGTATTTT.

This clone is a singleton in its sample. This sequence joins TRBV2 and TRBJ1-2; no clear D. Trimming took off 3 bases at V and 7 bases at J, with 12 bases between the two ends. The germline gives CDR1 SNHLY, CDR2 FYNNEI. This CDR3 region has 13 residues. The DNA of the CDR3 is TGTGCCAGCAGTGATGAACGACTGGGTGGCTACACCTTC. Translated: CASSDERLGGYTF.

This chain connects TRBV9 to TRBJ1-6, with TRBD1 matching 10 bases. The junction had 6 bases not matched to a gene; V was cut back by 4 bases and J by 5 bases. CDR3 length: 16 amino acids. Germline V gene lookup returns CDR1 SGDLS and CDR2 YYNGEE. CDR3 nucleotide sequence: TGTGCCAGCAGCCAGACCGGGACAGGGGATAATTCACCCCTCCACTTT. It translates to CASSQTGTGDNSPLHF.

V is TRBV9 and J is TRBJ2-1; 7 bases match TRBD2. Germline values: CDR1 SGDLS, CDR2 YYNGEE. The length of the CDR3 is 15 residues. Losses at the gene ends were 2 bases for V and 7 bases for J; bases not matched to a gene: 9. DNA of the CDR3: TGTGCCAGCAGCGTCGGGACTATCCCCCAGAATGAGCAGTTCTTC. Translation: CASSVGTIPQNEQFF.

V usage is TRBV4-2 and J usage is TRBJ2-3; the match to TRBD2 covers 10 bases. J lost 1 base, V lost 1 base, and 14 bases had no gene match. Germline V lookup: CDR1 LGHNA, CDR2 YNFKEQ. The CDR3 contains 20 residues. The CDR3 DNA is TGTGCCAGCAGCCAAGTCCCGGGACTAGCGTCCGAGATTGGCACAGATACGCAGTATTTT. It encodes CASSQVPGLASEIGTDTQYF.

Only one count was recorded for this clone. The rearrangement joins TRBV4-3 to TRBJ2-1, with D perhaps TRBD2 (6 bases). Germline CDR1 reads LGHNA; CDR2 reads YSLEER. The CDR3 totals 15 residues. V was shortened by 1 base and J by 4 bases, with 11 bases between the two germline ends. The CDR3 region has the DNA TGCGCCAGCAGCCAAGGGGCTAGCGCGTACAATGAGCAGTTCTTC. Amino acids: CASSQGASAYNEQFF.

The CDR3 here is CASSPPRGRSTGELFF. Written as DNA, the CDR3 is TGTGCCAGCAGCCCCCCGCGGGGGCGGAGCACCGGGGAGCTGTTTTTT. The chain employs TRBV7-2 and TRBJ2-2, with D possibly TRBD2 on 7 matching bases. With 5 bases removed from V and 4 bases from J, the gap between germline ends came to 17 bases. The CDR3 runs 16 residues. CDR1 and CDR2 (germline): SGHTA, FQGNSA.

For the CDR3, the DNA is TGTGCCAGCAGCAAAGCCCAGGCCCAGCATTTT. Residues: CASSKAQAQHF. V is TRBV21-1 and J is TRBJ1-5; the DNA was not compared with TRBD1, the D call given in the table. TRBV21-1 is an annotated pseudogene. CDR3 size: 11 residues.

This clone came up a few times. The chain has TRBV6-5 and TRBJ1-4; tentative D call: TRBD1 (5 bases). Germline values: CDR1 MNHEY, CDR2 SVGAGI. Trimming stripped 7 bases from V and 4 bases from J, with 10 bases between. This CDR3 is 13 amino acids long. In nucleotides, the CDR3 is TGTGCCAGCATCAGGGCCTTTAATGAAAAACTGTTTTTT. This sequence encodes CASIRAFNEKLFF.

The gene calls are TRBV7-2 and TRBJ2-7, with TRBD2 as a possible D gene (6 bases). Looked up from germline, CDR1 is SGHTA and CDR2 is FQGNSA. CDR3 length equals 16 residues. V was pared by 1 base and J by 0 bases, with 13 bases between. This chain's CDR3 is CASSLGASANSYEQYF. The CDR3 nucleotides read TGTGCCAGCAGCTTAGGGGCTAGCGCAAACTCCTACGAGCAGTACTTC.

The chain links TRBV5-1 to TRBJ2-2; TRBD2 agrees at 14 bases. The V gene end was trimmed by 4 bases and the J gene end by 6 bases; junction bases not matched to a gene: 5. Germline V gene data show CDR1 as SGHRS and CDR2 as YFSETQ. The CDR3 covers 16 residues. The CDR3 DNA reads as TGCGCCAGCAGCGGCGGGACTAGCGGGAGTCCCGGGGAGCTGTTTTTT. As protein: CASSGGTSGSPGELFF.

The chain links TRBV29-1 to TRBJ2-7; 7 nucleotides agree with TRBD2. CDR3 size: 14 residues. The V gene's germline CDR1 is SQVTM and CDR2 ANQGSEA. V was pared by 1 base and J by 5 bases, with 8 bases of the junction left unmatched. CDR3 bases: TGCAGCGTTGAAGTAATGGCGGGAGCCGACGAGCAGTACTTC. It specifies CSVEVMAGADEQYF.

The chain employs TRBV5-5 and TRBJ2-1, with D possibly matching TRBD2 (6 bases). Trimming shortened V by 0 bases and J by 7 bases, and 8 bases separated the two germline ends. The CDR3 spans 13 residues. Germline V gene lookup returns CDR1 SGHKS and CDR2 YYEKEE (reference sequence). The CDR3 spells CASSLVRGNEQFF. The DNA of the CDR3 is TGTGCCAGCAGCTTGGTCCGGGGGAATGAGCAGTTCTTC.

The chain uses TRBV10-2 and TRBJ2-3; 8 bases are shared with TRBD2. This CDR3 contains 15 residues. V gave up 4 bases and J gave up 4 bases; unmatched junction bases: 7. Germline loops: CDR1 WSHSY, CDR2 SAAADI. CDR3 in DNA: TGCGCCAGCAGTGCCGGACTAGCCTACCCAGATACGCAGTATTTT. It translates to CASSAGLAYPDTQYF.

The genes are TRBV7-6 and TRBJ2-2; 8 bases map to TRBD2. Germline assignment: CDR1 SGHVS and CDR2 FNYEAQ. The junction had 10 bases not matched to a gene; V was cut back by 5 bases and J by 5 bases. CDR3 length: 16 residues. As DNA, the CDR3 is TGTGCCAGCAGCGCGAATCCGGGACTAGATACCGGGGAGCTGTTTTTT. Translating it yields CASSANPGLDTGELFF.

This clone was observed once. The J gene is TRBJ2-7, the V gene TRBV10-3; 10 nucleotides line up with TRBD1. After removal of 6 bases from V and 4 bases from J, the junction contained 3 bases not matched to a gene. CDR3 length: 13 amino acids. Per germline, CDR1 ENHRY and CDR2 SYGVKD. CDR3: CAIRGTGVYEQYF. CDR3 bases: TGTGCCATCAGAGGGACAGGGGTTTACGAGCAGTACTTC.